Listed here is a single TCR beta chain. Its antigen is still unknown. The data are from a study of cytomegalovirus exposure and HLA in healthy donors. In the PCR, 60 Vbeta and 13 Jbeta primers were used. Generated by immunoSEQ multiplex PCR, the TCRdb table keeps only in-frame clones and is missing some. The sample consists of about 150,000 clones, roughly 84% of them appearing once. The donors comprised healthy bone marrow donors. Notes on the study in general: The listing of 150 to 200 TCR beta chains classed them as cytomegalovirus-associated.

Per germline, CDR1 SGHDT and CDR2 YYEEEE. This CDR3 is built from 17 residues. Trimming took 4 bases from V and 5 from J; bases not matched to a gene: 16. The TCR originated in a boy aged 2-9 years in good health and CMV-seronegative. The genes are TRBV5-6 and TRBJ1-2, with TRBD1 matching over 8 bases. The sample taken for sequencing was PBMCs. The CDR3 DNA reads as TGTGCCAGCAGCCTAACAGGGGGGCCAAGTATAGGATATGGCTACACCTTC. This sequence encodes CASSLTGGPSIGYGYTF.